The next 2 T cell receptor beta chains were all read from a single sample in a study of regulatory T cells in long-lasting Graves disease. Time point here: newly diagnosed GD, antithyroid drugs for less than 3 months. There was RNA extracted from PBMCs, and the TCR library was made from it. Relying on iRepertoire HTBI primers and Arm-PCR of CDR3 regions, the team built TCR beta libraries. Using its own MiXCR run on the multiplex PCR reads, TCRdb lists one record per CDR3 protein. The sample records approximately 230,000 distinct CDR3 sequences, around 16% being singletons. The material sequenced was peripheral blood mononuclear cells (PBMCs), taken at new diagnosis, from a patient treated with antithyroid drugs. These receptor sequences come from a female donor with Graves disease.

In this sample, this clonotype turned up many times. V is TRBV28 and J is TRBJ2-7, with D perhaps TRBD2 (5 bases). Trimming took 6 bases from V and 3 from J, leaving 9 bases between them. Germline V gene lookup returns CDR1 MDHEN and CDR2 SYDVKM. The CDR3 is 12 residues long. The CDR3 loop is CASSPGIYEQYF. The CDR3 DNA sequence: TGTGCCAGCAGCCCCGGGATCTACGAGCAGTACTTC.

Turning to this clonotype: Since a much larger clone is just one base distant, this may be a read error. The conserved final phenylalanine or tryptophan is absent from the CDR3, which likely points to a read error. V gene TRBV10-1 combines with J gene TRBJ2-1; tentative D call: TRBD1 (5 bases). Trimming cost V 10 bases and J 3 bases, with 13 bases left between them. Germline lookup yields CDR1 WNHNN and CDR2 SYGVQD (reference sequence). The CDR3 loop spans 13 amino acids. The CDR3 DNA is TGCGCCACCTCAGGGTTTGACTACAATGAGCAGTTCTCC. Protein product: CATSGFDYNEQFS.